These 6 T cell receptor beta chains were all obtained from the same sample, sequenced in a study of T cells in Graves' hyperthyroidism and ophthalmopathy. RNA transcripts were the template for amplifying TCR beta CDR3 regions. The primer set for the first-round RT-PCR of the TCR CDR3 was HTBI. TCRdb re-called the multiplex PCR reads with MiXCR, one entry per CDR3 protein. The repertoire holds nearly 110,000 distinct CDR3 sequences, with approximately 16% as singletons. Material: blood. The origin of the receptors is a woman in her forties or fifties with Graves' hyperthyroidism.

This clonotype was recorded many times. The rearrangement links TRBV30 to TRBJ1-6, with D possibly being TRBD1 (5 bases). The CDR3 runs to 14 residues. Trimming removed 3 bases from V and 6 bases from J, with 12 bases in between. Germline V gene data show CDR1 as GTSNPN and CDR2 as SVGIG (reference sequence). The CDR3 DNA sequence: TGTGCCTGGAGCGTAGGACAAACTAATTCACCCCTCCACTTT. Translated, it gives CAWSVGQTNSPLHF.

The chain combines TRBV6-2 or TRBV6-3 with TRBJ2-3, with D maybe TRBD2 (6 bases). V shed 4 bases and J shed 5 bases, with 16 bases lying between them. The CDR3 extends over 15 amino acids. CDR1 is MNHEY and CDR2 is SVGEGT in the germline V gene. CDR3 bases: TGTGCCAGCAGTTCCCCTCCTACTAGCCGAGATACGCAGTATTTT. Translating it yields CASSSPPTSRDTQYF.

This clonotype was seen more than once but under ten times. DNA of the CDR3: TGTGCCAGCAGTTGGACCACGGGGGCCCATACGCAGTATTTT. This gives the protein CASSWTTGAHTQYF. The chain uses TRBV6-2 or TRBV6-3 and TRBJ2-3, with D possibly called TRBD1 or TRBD2 (6 bases each). Germline-derived CDR1 and CDR2 are MNHEY and SVGEGT. There are 14 residues in the CDR3. V lost 4 bases to trimming and J lost 7 bases, with 15 bases between them.

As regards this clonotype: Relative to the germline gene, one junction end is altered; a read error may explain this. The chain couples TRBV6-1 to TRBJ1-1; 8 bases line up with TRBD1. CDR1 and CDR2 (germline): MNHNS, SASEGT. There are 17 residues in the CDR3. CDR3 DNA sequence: TGTGCCAGCACCCAGGACAGGGTCGACCAGGGGAACACTGAAGCTTCCTTT. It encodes CASTQDRVDQGNTEASF.

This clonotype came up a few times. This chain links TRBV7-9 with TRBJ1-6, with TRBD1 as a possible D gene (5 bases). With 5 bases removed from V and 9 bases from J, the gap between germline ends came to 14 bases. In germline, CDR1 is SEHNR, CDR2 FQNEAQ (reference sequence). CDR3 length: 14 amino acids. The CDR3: CASSRDFGGSPLHF. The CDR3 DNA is TGTGCCAGCAGCCGGGACTTTGGGGGTTCACCCCTCCACTTT.

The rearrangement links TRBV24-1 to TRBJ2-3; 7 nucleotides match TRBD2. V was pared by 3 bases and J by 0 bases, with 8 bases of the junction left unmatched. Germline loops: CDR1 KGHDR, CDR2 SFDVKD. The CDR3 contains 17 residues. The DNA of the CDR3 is TGTGCCACCAGTGATCCGATACCGGGACTAAGCACAGATACGCAGTATTTT. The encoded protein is CATSDPIPGLSTDTQYF.